Shown below are 5 T cell receptor beta chains from a single sample sequenced in a study of persistence of HIV-infected CD4 T cells. An overlapping HIV-1 Gag peptide pool stimulated these cells at about 1 ug/peptide/mL. Sorting of responding CD4+ T cells relied on upregulated CD40 ligand together with CD69. This was the immunoSEQ version 4 assay in survey mode. Clones were sequenced by immunoSEQ multiplex PCR, and TCRdb holds only the in-frame ones, with some missing. This table holds about 27,000 clones, approximately 74% found once. No antigens are known for them. Specimen: CD4+ T cells sorted from PBMCs after roughly 18-hour stimulation, collected from a patient who received antiretroviral therapy. These TCRs come from an adult man with HIV who was CMV-seropositive.

This chain links TRBV25-1 with TRBJ2-3, with D tentatively TRBD1 (6 bases). Germline CDR1 and CDR2: MGHDK and SYGVNS. The CDR3 is made up of 13 amino acids. V was cut by 3 bases and J by 11 bases, with 15 bases left in between. CDR3 sequence reads: CASSDLGAGKQYF. CDR3 nucleotide sequence: TGTGCCAGCAGTGACTTGGGGGCGGGCAAGCAGTATTTT.

V is TRBV15 and J is TRBJ2-2; no clear D gene. CDR1 LNHNV and CDR2 YYDKDF come from the germline V gene (reference sequence). This CDR3 spans 13 amino acids. Between the trimmed V and J ends, which lost 5 bases and 6 bases, there was a span of 10 bases. CDR3 region: CATSQSRAGELFF. The CDR3 bases are TGTGCCACCAGCCAATCCCGCGCCGGGGAGCTGTTTTTT.

The chain carries TRBV29-1 and TRBJ1-5, with 9 bases matching TRBD1. CDR1 SQVTM and CDR2 ANQGSEA come from the germline V gene. This CDR3 region has 13 residues. With 5 bases clipped from V and 4 bases from J, the junction kept 3 bases outside the gene matches. CDR3 DNA sequence: TGCAGCGTTCGAGGGACAGGGAATCAGCCCCAGCATTTT. Amino acids: CSVRGTGNQPQHF.

The gene calls are TRBV6-6 and TRBJ1-5; no clear D gene. Germline V lookup: CDR1 MNHNY, CDR2 SVGAGI (reference sequence). V dropped 0 bases and J dropped 4 bases, with 7 bases sitting between them. This CDR3 is built from 14 residues. The CDR3 DNA is TGTGCCAGCAGTTACTCAGCGGTAAATCAGCCCCAGCATTTT. It specifies CASSYSAVNQPQHF.

This clone was seen more than once but under ten times. The chain recombines TRBV23-1 with TRBJ2-7; 9 bases line up with TRBD2. TRBV23-1 falls under the ORF class, with uncertain function. The CDR3 runs to 15 residues. The V segment lost 4 bases and the J segment 2 bases; nucleotides outside the gene matches: 6. The DNA for the CDR3 is TGCGCCAGCAGTCCTGGACTAGCGAGGGCCTACGAGCAGTACTTC. As protein: CASSPGLARAYEQYF.